A single sample gave rise to the 3 T cell receptor beta chains below, sequenced in a study of human T cells and chemical hapten exposure. Sample time point: patch test 1, 2 weeks after DPC sensitization. The sample's treatment: therapeutic diphenylcyclopropenone sensitization with weekly scalp DPC. Using its own MiXCR run on the RACE reads, TCRdb lists one record per CDR3 protein. The repertoire holds some 380,000 distinct CDR3 sequences, with more than 4.5% as singletons. The sample here was whole blood, taken in connection with sensitization to the hapten diphenylcyclopropenone (DPC). Every receptor here comes from a woman between 50 and 59 years old with alopecia areata. Some clones in this sample may be carry-over from other donors' samples.

The chain carries TRBV29-1 and TRBJ2-5; no clear D gene. The V gene's germline CDR1 is SQVTM and CDR2 ANQGSEA. The V and J ends lost 3 bases and 1 base respectively, with 6 bases between them. The CDR3 consists of 12 residues. CDR3 nucleotide sequence: TGCAGCGTTGATTATGGCCAAGAGACCCAGTACTTC. Amino acid sequence: CSVDYGQETQYF.

The chain joins TRBV29-1 to TRBJ2-6, with TRBD2 matching 7 bases. Germline CDR1 is SQVTM and CDR2 is ANQGSEA. The CDR3 is made up of 13 amino acids. V lost 1 base, J lost 9 bases, and 3 bases stayed unmatched. The CDR3 spells CSVEVGEGNVLTF. The CDR3 bases are TGCAGCGTTGAAGTCGGGGAGGGCAACGTCCTGACTTTC. Filled out from reference TRBV29-1 and TRBJ2-6, the complete variable domain reads SAVISQKPSRDICQRGTSLTIQCQVDSQVTMMFWYRQQPGQSLTLIATANQGSEATYESGFVIDKFPISRPNLTFSTLTVSNMSPEDSSIYLCSVEVGEGNVLTFGAGSRLTVL.

J is TRBJ1-1 and V is TRBV10-2, with 8 bases identical to TRBD1. CDR1 WSHSY and CDR2 SAAADI come from the germline V gene. V shed 4 bases, J shed 8 bases, and the junction held 3 bases outside the gene matches. This CDR3 comprises 12 residues. CDR3 amino acids: CASSGRQGEAFF. As DNA, the CDR3 is TGCGCCAGCAGTGGTAGACAGGGGGAAGCTTTCTTT.